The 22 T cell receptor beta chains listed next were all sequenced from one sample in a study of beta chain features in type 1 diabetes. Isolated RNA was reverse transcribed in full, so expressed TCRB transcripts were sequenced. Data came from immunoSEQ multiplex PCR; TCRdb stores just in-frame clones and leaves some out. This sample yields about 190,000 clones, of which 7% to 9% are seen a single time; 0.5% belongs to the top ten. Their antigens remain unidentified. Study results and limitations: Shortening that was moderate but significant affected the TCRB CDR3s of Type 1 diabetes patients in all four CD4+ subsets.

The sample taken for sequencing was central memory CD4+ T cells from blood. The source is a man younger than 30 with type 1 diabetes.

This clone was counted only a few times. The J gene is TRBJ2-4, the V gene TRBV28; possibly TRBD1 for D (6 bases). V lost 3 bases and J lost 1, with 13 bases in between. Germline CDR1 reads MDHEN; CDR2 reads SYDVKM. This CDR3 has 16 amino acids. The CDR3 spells CASSFGQPGAKNIQYF. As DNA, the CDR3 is TGTGCCAGCAGTTTTGGACAGCCGGGGGCCAAAAACATTCAGTACTTC.

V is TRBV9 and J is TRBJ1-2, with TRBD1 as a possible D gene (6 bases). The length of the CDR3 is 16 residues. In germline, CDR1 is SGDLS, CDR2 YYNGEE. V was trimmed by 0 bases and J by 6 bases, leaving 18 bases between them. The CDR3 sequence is CASSVDQGRAVDGYTF. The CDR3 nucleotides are TGTGCCAGCAGCGTAGACCAGGGGCGGGCTGTAGATGGCTACACCTTC.

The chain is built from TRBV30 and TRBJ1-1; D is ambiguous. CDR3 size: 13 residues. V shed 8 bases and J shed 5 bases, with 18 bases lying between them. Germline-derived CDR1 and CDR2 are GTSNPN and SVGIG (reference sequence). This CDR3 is CASAQRERTEAFF. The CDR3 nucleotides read TGTGCCAGCGCACAGAGGGAAAGGACTGAAGCTTTCTTT.

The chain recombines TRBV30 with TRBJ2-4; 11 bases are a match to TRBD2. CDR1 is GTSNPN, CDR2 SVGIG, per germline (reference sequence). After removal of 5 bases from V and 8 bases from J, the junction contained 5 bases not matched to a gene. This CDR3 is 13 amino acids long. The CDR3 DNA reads TGTGCCTGGGGGGGACTAGCGGAGGACATTCAGTACTTC. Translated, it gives CAWGGLAEDIQYF.

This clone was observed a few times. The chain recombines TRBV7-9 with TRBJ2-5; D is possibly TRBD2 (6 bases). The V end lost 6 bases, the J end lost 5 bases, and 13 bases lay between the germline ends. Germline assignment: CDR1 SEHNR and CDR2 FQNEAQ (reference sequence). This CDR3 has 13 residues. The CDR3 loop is CASSSSGEETQYF. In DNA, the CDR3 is TGTGCCAGCAGTTCGTCGGGGGAGGAGACCCAGTACTTC.

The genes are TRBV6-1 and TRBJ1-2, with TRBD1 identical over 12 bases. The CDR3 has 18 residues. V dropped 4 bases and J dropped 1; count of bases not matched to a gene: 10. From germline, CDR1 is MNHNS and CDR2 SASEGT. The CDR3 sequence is CASSAQGTGGEYNYGYTF. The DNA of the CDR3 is TGTGCCAGCAGTGCCCAAGGGACAGGGGGCGAGTATAACTATGGCTACACCTTC.

The CDR3 region has the DNA TGTGCCAGCAGCTTACGCAGGGCAGATACGCAGTATTTT. Amino acid sequence: CASSLRRADTQYF. The V and J genes are TRBV7-2 and TRBJ2-3, with D possibly being TRBD1 (5 bases). V was cut by 2 bases and J by 4 bases, with 7 bases left in between. The CDR3 covers 13 residues. Germline assignment: CDR1 SGHTA and CDR2 FQGNSA.

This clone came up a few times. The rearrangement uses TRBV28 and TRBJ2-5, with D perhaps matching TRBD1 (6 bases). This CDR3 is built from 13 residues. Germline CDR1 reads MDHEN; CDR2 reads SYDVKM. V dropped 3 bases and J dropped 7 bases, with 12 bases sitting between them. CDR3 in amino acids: CASSLGTWGTQYF. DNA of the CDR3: TGTGCCAGCAGTTTGGGGACATGGGGGACCCAGTACTTC.

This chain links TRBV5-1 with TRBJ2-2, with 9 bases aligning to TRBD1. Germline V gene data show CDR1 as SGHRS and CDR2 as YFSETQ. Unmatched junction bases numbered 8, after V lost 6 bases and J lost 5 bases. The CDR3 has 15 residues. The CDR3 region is CASTSSGTGTGELFF. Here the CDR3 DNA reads TGCGCCAGCACCTCTTCCGGGACAGGGACCGGGGAGCTGTTTTTT.

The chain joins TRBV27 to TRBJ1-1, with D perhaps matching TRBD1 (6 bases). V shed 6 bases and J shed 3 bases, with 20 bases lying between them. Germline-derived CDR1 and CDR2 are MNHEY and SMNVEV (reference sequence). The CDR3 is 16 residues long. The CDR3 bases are TGTGCCAGCAGCCCGGGTGGGGGGGCGTGGTACACTGAAGCTTTCTTT. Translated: CASSPGGGAWYTEAFF.

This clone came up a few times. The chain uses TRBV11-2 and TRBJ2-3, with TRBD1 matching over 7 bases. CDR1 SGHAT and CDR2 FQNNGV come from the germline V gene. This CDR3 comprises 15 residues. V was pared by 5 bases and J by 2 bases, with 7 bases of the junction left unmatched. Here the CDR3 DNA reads TGTGCCAGCAGCCCGGGGACAGCCTACACAGATACGCAGTATTTT. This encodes CASSPGTAYTDTQYF.

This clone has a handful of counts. The CDR3 reads CATSPLVTSGTQETQYF. In DNA form, the CDR3 reads TGTGCCACCAGCCCCCTTGTGACTAGCGGGACCCAAGAGACCCAGTACTTC. The V and J genes are TRBV15 and TRBJ2-5; 11 nucleotides align to TRBD2. CDR1 is LNHNV and CDR2 is YYDKDF in the germline V gene (reference sequence). The V gene end was trimmed by 5 bases and the J gene end by 1 base; junction bases not matched to a gene: 9. The CDR3 sequence is 17 residues long. The full variable domain, with the rest looked up from reference TRBV15 and TRBJ2-5, is DAMVIQNPRYQVTQFGKPVTLSCSQTLNHNVMYWYQQKSSQAPKLLFHYYDKDFNNEADTPDNFQSRRPNTSFCFLDIRSPGLGDTAMYLCATSPLVTSGTQETQYFGPGTRLLVL.

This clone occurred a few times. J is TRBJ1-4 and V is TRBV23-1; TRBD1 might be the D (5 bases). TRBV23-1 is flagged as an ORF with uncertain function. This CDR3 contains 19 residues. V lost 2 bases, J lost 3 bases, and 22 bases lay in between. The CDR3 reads CASSQPGLTRRGPNEKLFF. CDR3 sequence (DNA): TGCGCCAGCAGTCAACCGGGACTTACAAGGAGGGGCCCTAATGAAAAACTGTTTTTT.

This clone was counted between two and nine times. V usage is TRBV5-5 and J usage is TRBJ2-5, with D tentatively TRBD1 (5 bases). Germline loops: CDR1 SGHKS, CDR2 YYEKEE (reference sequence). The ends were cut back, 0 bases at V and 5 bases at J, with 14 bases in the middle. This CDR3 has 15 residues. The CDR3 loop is CASSLEGASRETQYF. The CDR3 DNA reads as TGTGCCAGCAGCTTGGAAGGGGCATCCCGGGAGACCCAGTACTTC.

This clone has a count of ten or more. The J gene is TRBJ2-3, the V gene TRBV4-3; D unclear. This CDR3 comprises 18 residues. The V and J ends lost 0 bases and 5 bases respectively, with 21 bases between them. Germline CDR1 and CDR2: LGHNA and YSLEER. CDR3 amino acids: CASSQDWLSSSFQDTQYF. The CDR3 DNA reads TGCGCCAGCAGCCAAGATTGGCTTTCCTCCTCGTTTCAAGATACGCAGTATTTT.

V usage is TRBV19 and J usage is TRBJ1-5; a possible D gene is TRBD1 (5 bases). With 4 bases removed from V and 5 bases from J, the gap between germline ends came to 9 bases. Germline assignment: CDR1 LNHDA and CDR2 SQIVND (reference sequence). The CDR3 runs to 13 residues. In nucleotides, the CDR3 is TGTGCCAGTAGTAATGACAGAGATCAGCCCCAGCATTTT. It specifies CASSNDRDQPQHF.

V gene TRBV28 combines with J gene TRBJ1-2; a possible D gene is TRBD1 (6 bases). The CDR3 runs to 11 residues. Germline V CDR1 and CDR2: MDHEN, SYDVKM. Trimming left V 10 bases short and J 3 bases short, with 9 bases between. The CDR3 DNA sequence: TGTGCCACTAGACAGGACTATGGCTACACCTTC. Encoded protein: CATRQDYGYTF.

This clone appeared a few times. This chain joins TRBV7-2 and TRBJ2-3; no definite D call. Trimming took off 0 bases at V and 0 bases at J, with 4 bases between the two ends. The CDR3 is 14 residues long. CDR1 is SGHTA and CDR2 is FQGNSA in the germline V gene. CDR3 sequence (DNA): TGTGCCAGCAGCTTAGCTATTAGCACAGATACGCAGTATTTT. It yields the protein CASSLAISTDTQYF.

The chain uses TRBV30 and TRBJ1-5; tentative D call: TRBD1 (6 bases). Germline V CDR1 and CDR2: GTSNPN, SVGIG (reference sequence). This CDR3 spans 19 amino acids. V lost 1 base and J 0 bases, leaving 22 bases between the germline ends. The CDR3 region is CAWSDRTALLGYSNQPQHF. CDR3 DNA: TGTGCCTGGAGTGATCGGACAGCTCTGCTGGGCTATAGCAATCAGCCCCAGCATTTT.

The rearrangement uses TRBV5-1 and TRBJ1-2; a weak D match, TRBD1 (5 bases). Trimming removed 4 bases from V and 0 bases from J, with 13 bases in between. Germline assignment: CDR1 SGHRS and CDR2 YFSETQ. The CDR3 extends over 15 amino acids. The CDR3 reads CASSGGTDPNYGYTF. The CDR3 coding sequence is TGCGCCAGCAGCGGAGGGACGGATCCTAACTATGGCTACACCTTC.

CDR3 sequence reads: CASSQVGTSIYF. CDR3 coding DNA: TGTGCCAGCAGCCAAGTCGGGACTTCCATATATTTT. J is TRBJ1-3 and V is TRBV14; D possibly corresponds to TRBD1 (5 bases). CDR3 length: 12 amino acids. V was cut by 1 base and J by 11 bases, with 9 bases left in between. Germline V gene data show CDR1 as SGHDN and CDR2 as FVKESK.

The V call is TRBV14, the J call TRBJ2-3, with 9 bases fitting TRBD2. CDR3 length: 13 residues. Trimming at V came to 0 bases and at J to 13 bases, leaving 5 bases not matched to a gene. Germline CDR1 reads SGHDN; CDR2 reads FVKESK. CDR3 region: CASSQDWSGGKYF. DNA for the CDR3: TGTGCCAGCAGCCAAGATTGGAGCGGGGGGAAGTATTTT.